A single sample gave rise to the 17 T cell receptor beta chains below, sequenced in a study of cytomegalovirus exposure and HLA in healthy donors. The PCR contained 60 Vbeta and 13 Jbeta primers. Assay used: immunoSEQ multiplex PCR; TCRdb lists only in-frame clones, some missing. The profile shows around 120,000 clones, roughly 78% of them singletons. The sample comprised PBMCs. All receptors come from a male donor in good health and CMV-seronegative.

V and J are TRBV9 and TRBJ2-3; no reliable D call. The V end lost 0 bases, the J end lost 1 base, and 9 bases lay between the germline ends. The CDR3 contains 15 residues. CDR1 is SGDLS and CDR2 is YYNGEE in the germline V gene. Here the CDR3 DNA reads TGTGCCAGCAGCGTAGCCACAGCACGCACAGATACGCAGTATTTT. Protein sequence: CASSVATARTDTQYF. Together with reference TRBV9 and TRBJ2-3, the CDR3 gives the full variable domain: DSGVTQTPKHLITATGQRVTLRCSPRSGDLSVYWYQQSLDQGLQFLIQYYNGEERAKGNILERFSAQQFPDLHSELNLSSLELGDSALYFCASSVATARTDTQYFGPGTRLTVL.

The chain carries TRBV25-1 and TRBJ2-3; 9 bases agree with TRBD1. The junction had 7 bases not matched to a gene; V was cut back by 4 bases and J by 2 bases. The CDR3 is 16 amino acids. Looked up from germline, CDR1 is MGHDK and CDR2 is SYGVNS. CDR3 coding DNA: TGTGCCAGCAGTGGCCTGTGGACAGGGGACACAGATACGCAGTATTTT. Its protein product is CASSGLWTGDTDTQYF.

J is TRBJ2-7 and V is TRBV28; 8 bases fit TRBD1. This CDR3 is built from 14 residues. V lost 5 bases and J lost 3; bases outside the gene matches: 6. Germline V gene data show CDR1 as MDHEN and CDR2 as SYDVKM. The CDR3 sequence: CASSSQGAVYEQYF. The CDR3 DNA is TGTGCCAGCAGTAGCCAGGGGGCGGTCTACGAGCAGTACTTC.

The chain couples TRBV7-2 to TRBJ2-1, with TRBD2 matching 8 bases. J lost 6 bases, V lost 5 bases, and 12 bases had no gene match. The CDR3 length is 16 residues. Germline loops: CDR1 SGHTA, CDR2 FQGNSA. The CDR3, as DNA: TGTGCCAGCAGCGCCGGACCAATAGCGGGGATCAATGAGCAGTTCTTC. Its protein product is CASSAGPIAGINEQFF.

The V gene is TRBV27, the J gene TRBJ1-1; D not certain. This CDR3 spans 12 amino acids. Germline V gene lookup returns CDR1 MNHEY and CDR2 SMNVEV (reference sequence). Deletions cut 6 bases from V and 4 bases from J, with 9 bases between. CDR3: CASRSGFTEAFF. The CDR3 DNA reads TGTGCCAGCAGGTCGGGGTTCACTGAAGCTTTCTTT.

The chain is built from TRBV5-4 and TRBJ2-1; TRBD2 aligns across 7 bases. This CDR3 has 16 residues. Looked up from germline, CDR1 is SGHNT and CDR2 is YYREEE (reference sequence). The V and J ends lost 0 bases and 3 bases, in that order; junction bases with no gene match: 6. This CDR3 is CASSLGAGFIYNEQFF. Here the CDR3 DNA reads TGTGCCAGCAGCTTGGGAGCGGGATTCATCTACAATGAGCAGTTCTTC.

The rearrangement uses TRBV6-1 and TRBJ1-4, with 8 bases fitting TRBD1. The V gene's germline CDR1 is MNHNS and CDR2 SASEGT. CDR3 length: 14 amino acids. V lost 3 bases, J lost 7 bases, and 4 bases stayed unmatched. The CDR3 reads CASSDGQGVEKLFF. The CDR3 nucleotides read TGTGCCAGCAGTGATGGACAGGGAGTTGAAAAACTGTTTTTT.

By sample fraction, this clone is medium-sized. The J gene is TRBJ1-5, the V gene TRBV19, with 10 positions matching TRBD1. Germline CDR1 and CDR2: LNHDA and SQIVND (reference sequence). Trimming cost V 7 bases and J 9 bases; bases outside gene matches: 12. The CDR3 runs 15 residues. The CDR3 nucleotides are TGTGCCAGTACCCAGACAGGGGGCGCGGCTCGGCCCCAGCATTTT. It specifies CASTQTGGAARPQHF.

The chain uses TRBV6-5 and TRBJ2-7, with D unclear. The germline CDR1 and CDR2 sequences are MNHEY and SVGAGI. The CDR3 sequence is 13 residues long. Trimming left V 2 bases short and J 5 bases short, with 10 bases between. The CDR3 DNA reads as TGTGCCAGCAGTTACGACGAGGCAAACGAGCAGTACTTC. Translation: CASSYDEANEQYF.

The chain recombines TRBV6-1 with TRBJ1-1; TRBD1 is a possible D gene (6 bases). Germline V gene data show CDR1 as MNHNS and CDR2 as SASEGT. This CDR3 has 13 amino acids. V was clipped by 6 bases and J by 4 bases, with 12 bases between them. The CDR3 here is CASSTVGGTEAFF. CDR3 DNA sequence: TGTGCCAGCAGCACGGTAGGGGGCACTGAAGCTTTCTTT.

This sequence joins TRBV25-1 and TRBJ2-1; D is perhaps TRBD2 (6 bases). This CDR3 region has 14 residues. The V gene's germline CDR1 is MGHDK and CDR2 SYGVNS. Trimming took 5 bases from V and 8 from J, leaving 16 bases between them. CDR3 sequence: CASSLRGDFDEQFF. In nucleotides, the CDR3 is TGTGCCAGCAGTCTCCGCGGGGATTTTGATGAGCAGTTCTTC.

This sequence joins TRBV28 and TRBJ2-3; a weak D match, TRBD2 (6 bases). Germline-derived CDR1 and CDR2 are MDHEN and SYDVKM. The CDR3 totals 16 residues. The V end was cut by 5 bases, the J end by 1 base, with 16 bases between. The CDR3 reads CASSVGGPMGTDTQYF. CDR3 bases: TGTGCCAGCAGTGTCGGGGGACCCATGGGCACAGATACGCAGTATTTT.

V and J are TRBV6-5 and TRBJ1-2; a weak D match, TRBD1 (5 bases). Trimming cost V 0 bases and J 6 bases, with 11 bases left between them. Germline CDR1 reads MNHEY; CDR2 reads SVGAGI. The CDR3 is 14 residues long. CDR3 amino acids: CASSYSRGTDGYTF. CDR3 sequence (DNA): TGTGCCAGCAGTTACTCCCGGGGGACCGATGGCTACACCTTC.

J is TRBJ2-7 and V is TRBV19; D possibly corresponds to TRBD1 (6 bases). Trimming took off 3 bases at V and 2 bases at J, with 11 bases between the two ends. The CDR3 sequence is 14 residues long. The germline gives CDR1 LNHDA, CDR2 SQIVND (reference sequence). Written as DNA, the CDR3 is TGTGCCAGTAGTATGTACGGGACACCCTACGAGCAGTACTTC. Translating it yields CASSMYGTPYEQYF.

This chain connects TRBV5-8 to TRBJ1-5; maybe TRBD1 (6 bases). The CDR3 totals 15 residues. Germline values: CDR1 SGHTS, CDR2 YDEGEE. With 6 bases removed from V and 7 bases from J, the gap between germline ends came to 20 bases. In DNA, the CDR3 is TGTGCCAGCACCTACCCTCGGACAGTCGGGCAGCCCCAGCATTTT. Its translation is CASTYPRTVGQPQHF.

The gene calls are TRBV30 and TRBJ2-6, with 7 positions matching TRBD2. The V segment lost 2 bases and the J segment 4 bases; nucleotides outside the gene matches: 8. Looked up from germline, CDR1 is GTSNPN and CDR2 is SVGIG (reference sequence). The CDR3 sequence is 16 residues long. The CDR3 loop is CAWSLGGTGGANVLTF. CDR3 DNA sequence: TGTGCCTGGAGTTTGGGGGGGACGGGAGGGGCCAACGTCCTGACTTTC.

This sequence joins TRBV21-1 and TRBJ2-7; the table calls TRBD2, which could not be checked here. TRBV21-1 is a recognized pseudogene. The CDR3 is made up of 9 amino acids. The CDR3 sequence: CASSIRGYF. CDR3 nucleotides: TGTGCCAGCAGCATCCGAGGGTACTTC.